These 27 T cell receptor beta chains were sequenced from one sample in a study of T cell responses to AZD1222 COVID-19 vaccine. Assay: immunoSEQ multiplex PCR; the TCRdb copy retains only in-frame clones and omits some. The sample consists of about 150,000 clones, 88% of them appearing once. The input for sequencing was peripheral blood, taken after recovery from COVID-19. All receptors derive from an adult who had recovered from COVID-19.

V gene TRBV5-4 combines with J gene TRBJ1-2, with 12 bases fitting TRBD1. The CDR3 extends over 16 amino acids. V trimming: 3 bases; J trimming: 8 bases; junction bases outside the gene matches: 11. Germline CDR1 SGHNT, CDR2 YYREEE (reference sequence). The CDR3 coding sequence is TGTGCCAGCAGCTACTCCGGGACAGGGGGCAGCGGCGGCTACACCTTC. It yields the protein CASSYSGTGGSGGYTF.

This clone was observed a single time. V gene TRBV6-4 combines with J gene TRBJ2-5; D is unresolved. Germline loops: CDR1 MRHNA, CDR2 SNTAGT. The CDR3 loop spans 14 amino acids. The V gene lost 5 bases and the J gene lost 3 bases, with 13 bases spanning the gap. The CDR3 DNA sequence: TGTGCCAGCAGTTGGGTAGCCGGAGAAGAGACCCAGTACTTC. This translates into CASSWVAGEETQYF.

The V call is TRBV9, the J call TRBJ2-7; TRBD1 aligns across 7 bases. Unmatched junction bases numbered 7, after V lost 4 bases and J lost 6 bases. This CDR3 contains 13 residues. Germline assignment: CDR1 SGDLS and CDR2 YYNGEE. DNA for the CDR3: TGTGCCAGCAGCACCCGACAGGGTAGCGAGCAGTACTTC. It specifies CASSTRQGSEQYF.

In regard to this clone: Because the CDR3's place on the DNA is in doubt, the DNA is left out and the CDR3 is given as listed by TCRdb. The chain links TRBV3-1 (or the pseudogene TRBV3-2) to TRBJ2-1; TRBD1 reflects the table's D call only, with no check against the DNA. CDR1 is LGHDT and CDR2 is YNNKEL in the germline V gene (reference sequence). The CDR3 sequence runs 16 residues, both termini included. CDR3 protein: CASSQATPSVRNEQFF.

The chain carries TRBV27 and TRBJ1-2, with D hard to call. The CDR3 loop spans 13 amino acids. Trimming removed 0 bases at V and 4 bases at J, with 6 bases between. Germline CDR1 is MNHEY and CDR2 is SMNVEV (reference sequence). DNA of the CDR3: TGTGCCAGCAGTTTATCCGCGGGCTATGGCTACACCTTC. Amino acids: CASSLSAGYGYTF.

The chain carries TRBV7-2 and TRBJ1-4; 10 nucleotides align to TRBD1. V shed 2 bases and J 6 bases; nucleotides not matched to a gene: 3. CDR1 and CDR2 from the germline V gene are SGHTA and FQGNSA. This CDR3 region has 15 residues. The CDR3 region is CASSLYGTGDEKLFF. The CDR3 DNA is TGTGCCAGCAGCTTATATGGGACAGGGGATGAAAAACTGTTTTTT.

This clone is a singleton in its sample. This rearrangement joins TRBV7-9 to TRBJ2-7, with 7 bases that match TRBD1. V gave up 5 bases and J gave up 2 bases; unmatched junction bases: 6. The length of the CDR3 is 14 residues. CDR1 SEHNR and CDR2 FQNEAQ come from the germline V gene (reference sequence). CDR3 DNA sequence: TGTGCCAGCAGCGCACGGACAGGAGCCTACGAGCAGTACTTC. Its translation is CASSARTGAYEQYF.

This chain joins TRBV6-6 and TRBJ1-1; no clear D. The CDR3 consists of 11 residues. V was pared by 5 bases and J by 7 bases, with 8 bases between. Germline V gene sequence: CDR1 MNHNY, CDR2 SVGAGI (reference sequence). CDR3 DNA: TGTGCCAGCAGTGCTTTTAGTGAAGCTTTCTTT. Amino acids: CASSAFSEAFF.

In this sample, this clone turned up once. This CDR3 reads CASSLVGTSGGNEQFF. CDR3 coding DNA: TGTGCCAGCAGCTTAGTAGGGACTAGCGGGGGTAATGAGCAGTTCTTC. The chain carries TRBV11-3 and TRBJ2-1, with 14 nucleotides matching TRBD2. CDR3 length: 16 amino acids. Germline V gene data show CDR1 as SGHNT and CDR2 as YENEEA. V shed 1 base and J 7 bases; nucleotides not matched to a gene: 3.

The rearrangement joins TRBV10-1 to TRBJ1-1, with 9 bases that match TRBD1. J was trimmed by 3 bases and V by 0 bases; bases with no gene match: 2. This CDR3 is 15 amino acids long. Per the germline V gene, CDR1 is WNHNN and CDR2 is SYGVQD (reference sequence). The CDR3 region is CASSESGQGYTEAFF. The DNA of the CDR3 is TGCGCCAGCAGTGAGTCCGGACAGGGGTACACTGAAGCTTTCTTT.

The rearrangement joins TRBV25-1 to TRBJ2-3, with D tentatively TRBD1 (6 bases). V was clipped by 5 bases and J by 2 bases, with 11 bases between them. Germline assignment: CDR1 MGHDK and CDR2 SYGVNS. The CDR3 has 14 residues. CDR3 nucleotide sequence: TGTGCCAGCAGTAAAAGGGGGTCCACAGATACGCAGTATTTT. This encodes CASSKRGSTDTQYF.

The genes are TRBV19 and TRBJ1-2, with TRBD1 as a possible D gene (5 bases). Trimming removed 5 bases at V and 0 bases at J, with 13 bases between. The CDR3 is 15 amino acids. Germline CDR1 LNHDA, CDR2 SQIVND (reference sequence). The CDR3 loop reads CASSPLTASNYGYTF. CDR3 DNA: TGTGCCAGTAGTCCCTTGACAGCCTCTAACTATGGCTACACCTTC.

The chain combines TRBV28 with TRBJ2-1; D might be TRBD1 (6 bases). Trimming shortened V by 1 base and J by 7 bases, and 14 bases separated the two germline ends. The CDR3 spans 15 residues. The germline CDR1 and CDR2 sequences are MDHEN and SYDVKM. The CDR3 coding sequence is TGTGCCAGCAGTTTATTCGGGACATCGCCAAATGAGCAGTTCTTC. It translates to CASSLFGTSPNEQFF.

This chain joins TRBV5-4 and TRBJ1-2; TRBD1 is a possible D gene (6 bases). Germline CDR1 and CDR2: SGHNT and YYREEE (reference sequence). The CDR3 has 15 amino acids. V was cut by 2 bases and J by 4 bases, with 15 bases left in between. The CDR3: CASSFVTGQGYGYTF. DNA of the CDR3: TGTGCCAGCAGCTTCGTCACAGGGCAGGGCTATGGCTACACCTTC.

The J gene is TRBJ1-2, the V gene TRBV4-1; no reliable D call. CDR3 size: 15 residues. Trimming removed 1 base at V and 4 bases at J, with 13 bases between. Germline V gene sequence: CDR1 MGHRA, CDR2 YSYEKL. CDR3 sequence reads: CASSQVMSTPYGYTF. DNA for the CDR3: TGCGCCAGCAGCCAAGTTATGTCCACCCCCTATGGCTACACCTTC.

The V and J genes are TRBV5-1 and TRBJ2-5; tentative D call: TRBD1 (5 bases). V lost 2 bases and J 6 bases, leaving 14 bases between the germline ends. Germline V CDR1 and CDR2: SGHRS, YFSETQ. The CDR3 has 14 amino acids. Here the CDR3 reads CASSFEKGSQTQYF. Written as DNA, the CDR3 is TGCGCCAGCAGCTTTGAGAAGGGGTCGCAGACCCAGTACTTC.

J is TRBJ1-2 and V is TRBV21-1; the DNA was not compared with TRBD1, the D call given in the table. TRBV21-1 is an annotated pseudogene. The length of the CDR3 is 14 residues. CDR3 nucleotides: TGTGCCAGCAGCAAAGGACAGGGGAACTATGGCTACACCTTC. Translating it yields CASSKGQGNYGYTF.

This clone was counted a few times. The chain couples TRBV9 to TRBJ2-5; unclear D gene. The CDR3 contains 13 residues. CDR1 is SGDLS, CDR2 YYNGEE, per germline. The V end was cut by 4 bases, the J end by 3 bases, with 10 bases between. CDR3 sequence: CASSPRSKETQYF. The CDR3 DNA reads TGTGCCAGCAGCCCGCGGTCCAAAGAGACCCAGTACTTC.

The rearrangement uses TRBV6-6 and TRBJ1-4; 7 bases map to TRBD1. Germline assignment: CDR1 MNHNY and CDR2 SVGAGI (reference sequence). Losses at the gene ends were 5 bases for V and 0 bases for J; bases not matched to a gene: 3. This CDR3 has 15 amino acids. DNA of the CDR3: TGTGCCAGCAGTACGGGGACAGCAACTAATGAAAAACTGTTTTTT. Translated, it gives CASSTGTATNEKLFF.

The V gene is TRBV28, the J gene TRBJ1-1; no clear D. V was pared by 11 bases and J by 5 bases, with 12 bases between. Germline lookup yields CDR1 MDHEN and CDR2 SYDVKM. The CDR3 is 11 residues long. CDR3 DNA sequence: TGTGCCGCAAAACTCCGTACTGAAGCTTTCTTT. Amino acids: CAAKLRTEAFF.

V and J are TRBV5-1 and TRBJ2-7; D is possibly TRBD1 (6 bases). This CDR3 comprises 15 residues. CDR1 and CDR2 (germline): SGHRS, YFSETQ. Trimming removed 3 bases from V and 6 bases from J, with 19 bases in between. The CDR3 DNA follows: TGCGCCAGCAGCTCCTCTACTAACCAAGGGGGCGAGCAGTACTTC. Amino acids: CASSSSTNQGGEQYF.

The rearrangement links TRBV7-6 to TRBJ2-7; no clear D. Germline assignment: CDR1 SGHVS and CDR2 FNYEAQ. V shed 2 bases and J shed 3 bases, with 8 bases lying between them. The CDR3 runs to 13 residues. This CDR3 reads CASSLNSDYEQYF. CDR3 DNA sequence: TGTGCCAGCAGCTTAAACAGCGACTACGAGCAGTACTTC.

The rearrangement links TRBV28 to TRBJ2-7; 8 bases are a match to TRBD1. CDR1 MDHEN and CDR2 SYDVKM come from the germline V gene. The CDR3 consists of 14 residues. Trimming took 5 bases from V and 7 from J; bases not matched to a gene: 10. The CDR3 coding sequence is TGTGCCAGCAGTCGGACAGGGCCCATGGGGGAGCAGTACTTC. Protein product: CASSRTGPMGEQYF.

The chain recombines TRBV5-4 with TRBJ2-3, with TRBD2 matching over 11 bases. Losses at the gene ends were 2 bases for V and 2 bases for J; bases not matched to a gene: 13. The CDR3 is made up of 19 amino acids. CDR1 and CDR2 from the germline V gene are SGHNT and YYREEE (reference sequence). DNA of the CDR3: TGTGCCAGCAGCTTAGGACAGGAAGCTAGCGGGAGGATCACAGATACGCAGTATTTT. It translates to CASSLGQEASGRITDTQYF.

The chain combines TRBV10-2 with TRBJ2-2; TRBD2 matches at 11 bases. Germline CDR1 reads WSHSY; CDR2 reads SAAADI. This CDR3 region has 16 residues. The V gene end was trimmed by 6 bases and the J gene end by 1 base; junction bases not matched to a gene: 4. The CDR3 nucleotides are TGCGCCAGCAGGAGGGGGACTAGCGGGAACACCGGGGAGCTGTTTTTT. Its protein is CASRRGTSGNTGELFF.

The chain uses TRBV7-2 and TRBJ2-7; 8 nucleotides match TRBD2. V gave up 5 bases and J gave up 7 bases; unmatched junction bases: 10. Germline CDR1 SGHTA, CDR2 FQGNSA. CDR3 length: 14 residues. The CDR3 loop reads CASSPSGGAQEQYF. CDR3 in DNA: TGTGCCAGCAGCCCCTCCGGGGGGGCCCAAGAGCAGTACTTC. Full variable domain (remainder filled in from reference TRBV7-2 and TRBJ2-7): GAGVSQSPSNKVTEKGKDVELRCDPISGHTALYWYRQSLGQGLEFLIYFQGNSAPDKSGLPSDRFSAERTGGSVSTLTIQRTQQEDSAVYLCASSPSGGAQEQYFGPGTRLTVT.

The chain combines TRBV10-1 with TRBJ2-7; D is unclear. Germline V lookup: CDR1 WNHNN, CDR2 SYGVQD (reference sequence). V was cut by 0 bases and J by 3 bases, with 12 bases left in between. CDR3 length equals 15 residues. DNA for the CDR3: TGCGCCAGCAGTGAGTCTGGAAGGTTGGACTACGAGCAGTACTTC. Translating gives CASSESGRLDYEQYF.